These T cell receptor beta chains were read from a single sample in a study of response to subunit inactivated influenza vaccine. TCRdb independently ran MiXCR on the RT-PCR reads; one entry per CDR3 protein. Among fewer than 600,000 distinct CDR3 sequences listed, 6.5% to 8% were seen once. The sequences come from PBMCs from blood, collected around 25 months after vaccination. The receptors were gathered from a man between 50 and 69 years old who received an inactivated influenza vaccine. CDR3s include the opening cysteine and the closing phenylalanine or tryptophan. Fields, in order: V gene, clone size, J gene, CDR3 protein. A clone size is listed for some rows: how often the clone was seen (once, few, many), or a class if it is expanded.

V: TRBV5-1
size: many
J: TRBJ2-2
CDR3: CASRGPGDTGELFF

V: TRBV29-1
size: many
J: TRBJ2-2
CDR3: CSARTADTGELFF

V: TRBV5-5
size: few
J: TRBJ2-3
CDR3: CASSLEVAGAGATQYF

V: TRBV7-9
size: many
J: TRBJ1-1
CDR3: CASSAQANTEAFF

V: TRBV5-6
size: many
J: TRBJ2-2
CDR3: CASSPGGRGNTGELFF

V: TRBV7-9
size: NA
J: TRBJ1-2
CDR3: CASSYPGTVNYGYTF

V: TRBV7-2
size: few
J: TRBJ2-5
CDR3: CASSLVVAGQETQYF

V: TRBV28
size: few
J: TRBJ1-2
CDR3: CASSSGQGKSYGYTF

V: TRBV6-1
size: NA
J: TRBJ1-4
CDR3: CASRGTGGEKLFF

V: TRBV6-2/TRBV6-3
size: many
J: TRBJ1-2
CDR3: CASSSGAFGYTF

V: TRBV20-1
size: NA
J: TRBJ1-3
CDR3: CSRYAGNTIYF

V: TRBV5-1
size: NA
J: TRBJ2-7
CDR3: CASSLERRDQRYF

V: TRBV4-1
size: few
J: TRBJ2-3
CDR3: CASKAGVGTDTQYF

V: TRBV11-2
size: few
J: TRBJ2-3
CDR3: CASSLRAGGPSDTQYF

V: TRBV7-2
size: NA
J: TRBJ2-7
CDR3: CASSLGQLYEQYF

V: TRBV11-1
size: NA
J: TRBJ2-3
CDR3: CASSQAGIHAPNTDTQYF

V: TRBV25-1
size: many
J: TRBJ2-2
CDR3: CASSEFGGMSNTGELFF

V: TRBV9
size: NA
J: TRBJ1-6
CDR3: CASSAPGQGLHSPLHF

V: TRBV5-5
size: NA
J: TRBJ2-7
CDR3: CASSTWTGPSYEQYF

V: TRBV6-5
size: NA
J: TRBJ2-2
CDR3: CASSYLSGGELFF

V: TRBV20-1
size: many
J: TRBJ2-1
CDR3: CSARGTPSSGREYNEQFF

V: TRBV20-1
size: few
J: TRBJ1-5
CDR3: CSARDFTGTAAYSNQPQHF

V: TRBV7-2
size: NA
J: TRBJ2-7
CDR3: CASSLTIDYEQYF

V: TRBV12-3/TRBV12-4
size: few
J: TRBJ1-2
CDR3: CASSLQGRVGYTF

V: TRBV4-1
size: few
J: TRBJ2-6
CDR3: CASSQDRAVGTSGANVLTF

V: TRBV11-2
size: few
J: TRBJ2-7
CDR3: CASSLGAGGEQYF

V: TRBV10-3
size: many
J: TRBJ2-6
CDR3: CAISPREARSGANVLTF

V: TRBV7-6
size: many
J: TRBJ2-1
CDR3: CASSLGLASRGNEQFF

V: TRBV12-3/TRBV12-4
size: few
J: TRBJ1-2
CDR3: CASSLSRRDLYGYTF

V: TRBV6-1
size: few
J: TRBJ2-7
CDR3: CASSPKREPGGEQYF

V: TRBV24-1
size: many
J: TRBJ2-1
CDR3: CATSDSGAGYEQFF

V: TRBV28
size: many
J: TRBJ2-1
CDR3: CASRVNLGLDNEQFF

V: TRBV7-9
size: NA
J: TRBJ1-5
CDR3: CASSLVGGQPQHF

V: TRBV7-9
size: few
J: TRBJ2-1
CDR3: CASSILAGVYNEQFF

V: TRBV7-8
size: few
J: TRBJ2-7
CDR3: CASSLVRTGDEQYF

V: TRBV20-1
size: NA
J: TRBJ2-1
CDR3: CSARPSGGARGNEQFF

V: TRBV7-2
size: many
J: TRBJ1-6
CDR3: CASRTTGQNSPLHF

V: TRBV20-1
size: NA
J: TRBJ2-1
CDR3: CSASVAYEQFF

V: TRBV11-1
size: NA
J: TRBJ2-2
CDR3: CASSFSGSGNLFTNTGELFF

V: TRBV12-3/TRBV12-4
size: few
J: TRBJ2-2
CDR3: CASRRGGGGTGELFF

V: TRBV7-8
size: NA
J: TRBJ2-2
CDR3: CASSLLVGQTNTGELFF

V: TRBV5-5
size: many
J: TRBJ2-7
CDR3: CASSLMVGTYEQYF

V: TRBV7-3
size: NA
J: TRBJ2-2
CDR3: CASSLRGLAGGNTGELFF

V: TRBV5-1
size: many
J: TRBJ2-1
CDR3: CASSLVLAAYNEQFF

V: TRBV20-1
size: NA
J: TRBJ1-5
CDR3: CSARQGAGDGQPQHF

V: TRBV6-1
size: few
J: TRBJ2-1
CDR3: CASEKTSSNNEQFF

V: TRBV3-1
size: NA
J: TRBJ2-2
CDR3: CASSRTGGSGELFF